A single sample is the source of the 24 T cell receptor beta chains below, sequenced in a study of shared clonotypes between healthy human individuals. Repertoires were generated with immunoSEQ multiplex PCR, while TCRdb's copy carries only in-frame clones and drops some. The data show 600,000 or so clones, more than 95% seen once. Naive CD8 populations comprised CD45RO-negative cells positively selected for CCR7, excluding terminally differentiated effector memory CD45RA+ cells. The specimen was naive CD8+ T cells sorted from blood. These receptors were obtained from a man aged 30 to 45 in good health.

V usage is TRBV5-1 and J usage is TRBJ2-1; D is undetermined. The CDR3 runs to 16 residues. Germline values: CDR1 SGHRS, CDR2 YFSETQ. V gave up 4 bases and J gave up 2 bases, with 16 bases separating them. For the CDR3, the DNA is TGCGCCAGCAGCGTAGTGCTTGGGATCGCCTACAATGAGCAGTTCTTC. This translates into CASSVVLGIAYNEQFF. Variable domain in full (rest from reference TRBV5-1 and TRBJ2-1): KAGVTQTPRYLIKTRGQQVTLSCSPISGHRSVSWYQQTPGQGLQFLFEYFSETQRNKGNFPGRFSGRQFSNSRSEMNVSTLELGDSALYLCASSVVLGIAYNEQFFGPGTRLTVL.

The chain uses TRBV9 and TRBJ2-3; tentative D call: TRBD2 (5 bases). Between the trimmed V and J ends, which lost 0 bases and 5 bases, there was a span of 13 bases. The CDR3 is made up of 15 amino acids. In germline, CDR1 is SGDLS, CDR2 YYNGEE. CDR3: CASSVAARVRDTQYF. CDR3 sequence (DNA): TGTGCCAGCAGCGTAGCCGCGAGGGTTAGAGATACGCAGTATTTT.

The chain is built from TRBV7-9 and TRBJ2-7; D perhaps matches TRBD1 (6 bases). This CDR3 is 13 amino acids long. V was trimmed by 3 bases and J by 3 bases, leaving 9 bases between them. Germline CDR1 and CDR2: SEHNR and FQNEAQ (reference sequence). In DNA, the CDR3 is TGTGCCAGCAGCTTCCGGGACAACTACGAGCAGTACTTC. It translates to CASSFRDNYEQYF.

The chain recombines TRBV2 with TRBJ2-3; tentative D call: TRBD2 (6 bases). V lost 6 bases and J 5 bases, leaving 21 bases between the germline ends. Germline V lookup: CDR1 SNHLY, CDR2 FYNNEI. The CDR3 is 16 residues long. CDR3 sequence (DNA): TGTGCCAGCAGGGGACTGACTCCTTTGGGGGGAGATACGCAGTATTTT. It encodes CASRGLTPLGGDTQYF.

J is TRBJ1-1 and V is TRBV7-9, with D unclear. The CDR3 covers 15 residues. V lost 4 bases and J lost 1, with 13 bases in between. The V gene's germline CDR1 is SEHNR and CDR2 FQNEAQ (reference sequence). In DNA form, the CDR3 reads TGTGCCAGCAGCTATACTACATTAGGGAACACTGAAGCTTTCTTT. This codes for CASSYTTLGNTEAFF.

This clone is a singleton in its sample. The gene calls are TRBV27 and TRBJ2-7; D is uncertain. Trimming shortened V by 4 bases and J by 0 bases, and 13 bases separated the two germline ends. This CDR3 contains 15 residues. CDR1 and CDR2 (germline): MNHEY, SMNVEV (reference sequence). CDR3 residues: CASSYDPRSSYEQYF. DNA for the CDR3: TGTGCCAGCAGTTACGATCCTAGAAGCTCCTACGAGCAGTACTTC.

This chain connects TRBV7-9 to TRBJ2-7; D gene uncertain. The germline V and J ends were trimmed by 1 base and 3 bases, with 13 bases remaining between them. Germline assignment: CDR1 SEHNR and CDR2 FQNEAQ (reference sequence). CDR3 size: 15 residues. The CDR3 nucleotides are TGTGCCAGCAGCTTAGTAACACGGGTGAACTACGAGCAGTACTTC. Amino acids: CASSLVTRVNYEQYF.

This chain uses TRBV7-6 with TRBJ2-6; D assignment may be TRBD1 or TRBD2 (6 bases each). Germline V CDR1 and CDR2: SGHVS, FNYEAQ. V dropped 0 bases and J dropped 3 bases, with 12 bases sitting between them. The CDR3 totals 17 residues. CDR3 bases: TGTGCCAGCAGCTTAGCCCGGGGGCCGGTTGGGGCCAACGTCCTGACTTTC. It is translated as CASSLARGPVGANVLTF.

The rearrangement joins TRBV5-5 to TRBJ2-7, with 7 positions matching TRBD2. This CDR3 region has 14 residues. CDR1 SGHKS and CDR2 YYEKEE come from the germline V gene (reference sequence). The ends lost 4 bases at V and 4 bases at J; junction bases unmatched: 8. The CDR3 sequence: CASSVGRGGYEQYF. The CDR3 nucleotides read TGTGCCAGCAGCGTTGGGAGGGGAGGGTACGAGCAGTACTTC.

This rearrangement joins TRBV5-1 to TRBJ2-2; possible D gene TRBD1, 6 bases. Trimming removed 2 bases from V and 7 bases from J, with 9 bases in between. Germline loops: CDR1 SGHRS, CDR2 YFSETQ. There are 13 residues in the CDR3. CDR3 coding DNA: TGCGCCAGCAGCTTACAGGGAATCGGGGAGCTGTTTTTT. As protein: CASSLQGIGELFF.

The V call is TRBV7-9, the J call TRBJ2-5; no firm D call. V was cut by 3 bases and J by 5 bases, with 10 bases left in between. Germline V lookup: CDR1 SEHNR, CDR2 FQNEAQ (reference sequence). The CDR3 has 13 amino acids. CDR3 bases: TGTGCCAGCAGCTTCATGACCGCGGAGACCCAGTACTTC. Protein product: CASSFMTAETQYF.

This clone was counted only a few times. The genes are TRBV10-1 and TRBJ2-1; 8 bases line up with TRBD2. The length of the CDR3 is 15 residues. Looked up from germline, CDR1 is WNHNN and CDR2 is SYGVQD (reference sequence). Trimming at V came to 6 bases and at J to 7 bases, leaving 11 bases not matched to a gene. The CDR3, as DNA: TGCGCCAGCAGCCGGACTAGCACGATCGGAAATGAGCAGTTCTTC. Its protein product is CASSRTSTIGNEQFF.

Concerning this clone itself: In the same sample, other DNA sequences code for this CDR3. The chain joins TRBV19 to TRBJ2-3; D uncertain. V shed 1 base and J shed 3 bases, with 5 bases lying between them. The CDR3 has 13 residues. From germline, CDR1 is LNHDA and CDR2 SQIVND (reference sequence). DNA for the CDR3: TGTGCCAGTAGTATAGTGAGAACAGATACGCAGTATTTT. Amino acid sequence: CASSIVRTDTQYF.

V usage is TRBV28 and J usage is TRBJ2-1, with D possibly being TRBD1 (6 bases). The CDR3 spans 18 residues. Germline loops: CDR1 MDHEN, CDR2 SYDVKM. V was pared by 4 bases and J by 0 bases, with 19 bases between. The CDR3 here is CASSSVAWGQSSYNEQFF. CDR3 sequence (DNA): TGTGCCAGCAGTTCGGTCGCGTGGGGGCAGAGCTCCTACAATGAGCAGTTCTTC.

Regarding this clone: This specimen includes other DNA sequences encoding the same CDR3. The rearrangement links TRBV7-6 to TRBJ2-1; D unclear. The germline CDR1 and CDR2 sequences are SGHVS and FNYEAQ. V was clipped by 4 bases and J by 4 bases, with 5 bases between them. There are 12 residues in the CDR3. CDR3 protein: CASSSGYNEQFF. CDR3 nucleotides: TGTGCCAGCAGCTCCGGGTACAATGAGCAGTTCTTC.

This sequence joins TRBV7-9 and TRBJ2-2; 8 bases map to TRBD1. V shed 1 base and J 5 bases; nucleotides not matched to a gene: 6. The CDR3 sequence is 16 residues long. CDR1 is SEHNR, CDR2 FQNEAQ, per germline (reference sequence). The CDR3 spells CASSLVPGQGTGELFF. The CDR3 DNA reads as TGTGCCAGCAGCTTAGTACCCGGACAGGGTACCGGGGAGCTGTTTTTT.

The chain combines TRBV11-2 with TRBJ2-1; D ambiguous. The ends were cut back, 5 bases at V and 5 bases at J, with 10 bases in the middle. From germline, CDR1 is SGHAT and CDR2 FQNNGV. The CDR3 totals 13 residues. CDR3 sequence reads: CASSLSSNNEQFF. CDR3 DNA: TGTGCCAGCAGCCTTAGTTCAAACAATGAGCAGTTCTTC.

This sequence joins TRBV19 and TRBJ2-3, with TRBD1 matching 10 bases. The CDR3 extends over 15 amino acids. J gave up 6 bases and V 2 bases, and 5 bases lay outside the gene matches. The germline V gene encodes CDR1 LNHDA and CDR2 SQIVND (reference sequence). CDR3 nucleotides: TGTGCCAGTAGTATATCCGGGACAGGGGCGGATACGCAGTATTTT. Translated, it gives CASSISGTGADTQYF.

The chain combines TRBV5-4 with TRBJ2-3; the match to TRBD2 covers 15 bases. The J segment lost 6 bases and the V segment lost 4 bases, leaving 6 bases of the junction unmatched. The germline CDR1 and CDR2 sequences are SGHNT and YYREEE (reference sequence). The CDR3 runs to 16 residues. The CDR3 sequence is CASSLRTSGREDTQYF. DNA for the CDR3: TGTGCCAGCAGCCTCCGGACTAGCGGGAGGGAGGATACGCAGTATTTT.

The chain employs TRBV15 and TRBJ1-1; D possibly corresponds to TRBD1 (6 bases). Germline CDR1 LNHNV, CDR2 YYDKDF (reference sequence). Trimming took 1 base from V and 4 from J, leaving 19 bases between them. CDR3 length: 17 residues. CDR3 nucleotides: TGTGCCACCAGCAGAGGGTCGGGGGGCAGGGTTGGCACTGAAGCTTTCTTT. Translated: CATSRGSGGRVGTEAFF.

The chain employs TRBV10-2 and TRBJ1-5; D unclear. Germline V gene data show CDR1 as WSHSY and CDR2 as SAAADI. The CDR3 contains 13 residues. Trimming cost V 6 bases and J 6 bases, with 12 bases left between them. The DNA of the CDR3 is TGCGCCAGCAGGGACGGACTATTTCAGCCCCAGCATTTT. It yields the protein CASRDGLFQPQHF.

The chain recombines TRBV4-1 with TRBJ1-1; possible D gene TRBD1, 5 bases. Germline CDR1 and CDR2: MGHRA and YSYEKL. V was clipped by 2 bases and J by 1 base, with 17 bases between them. This CDR3 spans 17 amino acids. CDR3 protein: CASSQKPGLPPNTEAFF. CDR3 DNA: TGCGCCAGCAGCCAAAAACCGGGACTTCCCCCGAACACTGAAGCTTTCTTT.

V and J are TRBV2 and TRBJ2-6, with D maybe TRBD1 (5 bases). Per germline, CDR1 SNHLY and CDR2 FYNNEI. This CDR3 has 15 residues. V gave up 2 bases and J gave up 12 bases, with 17 bases separating them. CDR3 sequence (DNA): TGTGCCAGCAGTGAACAGGGAACGATTAAAGTCGTCCTGACTTTC. Amino acid sequence: CASSEQGTIKVVLTF.

The V and J genes are TRBV7-9 and TRBJ2-7, with unresolved D. The CDR3 totals 15 residues. Germline lookup yields CDR1 SEHNR and CDR2 FQNEAQ (reference sequence). V lost 1 base, J lost 4 bases, and 14 bases lay in between. The CDR3 DNA reads TGTGCCAGCAGCTTAGGTCCTAGTGAGGAATACGAGCAGTACTTC. Translation: CASSLGPSEEYEQYF.